This TCR beta chain was recorded in a study of long-term antiretroviral therapy in people with HIV. Study-wide results and caveats: Across all time points, the repertoire was dominated by clones that expanded before ART. Among HIV repertoires, CDR3 length ranges were narrower than those of controls. Post-ART, diversity grew, though it stayed under transplant donor control levels.

This CDR3 has 17 residues. Looked up from germline, CDR1 is ENHRY and CDR2 is SYGVKD. After removal of 10 bases from V and 5 bases from J, the junction contained 13 bases not matched to a gene. Survey level was the resolution at which the v3.0 immunoSEQ assay ran. The data were produced by immunoSEQ multiplex PCR, yet TCRdb's version contains in-frame clones alone and is incomplete. This table holds about 22,000 clones, 85% found once. This clone was seen only once. As yet, its antigen is unknown. The sequenced sample was unsorted PBMCs, obtained 1.6 years after starting antiretroviral therapy. This receptor was obtained from a man between 35 and 55 years old with HIV. The rearrangement joins TRBV10-3 to TRBJ2-1; TRBD2 aligns across 14 bases. CDR3 residues: CATGGLAGVGVNNEQFF. For the CDR3, the DNA is TGTGCCACCGGGGGACTAGCGGGGGTGGGGGTAAACAATGAGCAGTTCTTC.